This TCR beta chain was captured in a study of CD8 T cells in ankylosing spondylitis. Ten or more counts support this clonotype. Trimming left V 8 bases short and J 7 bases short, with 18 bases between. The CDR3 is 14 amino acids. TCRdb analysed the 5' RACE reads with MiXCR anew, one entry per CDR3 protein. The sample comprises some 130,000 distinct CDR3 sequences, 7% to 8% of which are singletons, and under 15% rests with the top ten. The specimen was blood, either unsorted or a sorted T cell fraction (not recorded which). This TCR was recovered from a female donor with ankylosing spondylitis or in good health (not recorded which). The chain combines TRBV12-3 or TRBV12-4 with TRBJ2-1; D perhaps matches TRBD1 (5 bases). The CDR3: CASLGQRSMNEQFF. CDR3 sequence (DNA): TGTGCCAGCCTCGGACAAAGGAGTATGAATGAGCAGTTCTTC.